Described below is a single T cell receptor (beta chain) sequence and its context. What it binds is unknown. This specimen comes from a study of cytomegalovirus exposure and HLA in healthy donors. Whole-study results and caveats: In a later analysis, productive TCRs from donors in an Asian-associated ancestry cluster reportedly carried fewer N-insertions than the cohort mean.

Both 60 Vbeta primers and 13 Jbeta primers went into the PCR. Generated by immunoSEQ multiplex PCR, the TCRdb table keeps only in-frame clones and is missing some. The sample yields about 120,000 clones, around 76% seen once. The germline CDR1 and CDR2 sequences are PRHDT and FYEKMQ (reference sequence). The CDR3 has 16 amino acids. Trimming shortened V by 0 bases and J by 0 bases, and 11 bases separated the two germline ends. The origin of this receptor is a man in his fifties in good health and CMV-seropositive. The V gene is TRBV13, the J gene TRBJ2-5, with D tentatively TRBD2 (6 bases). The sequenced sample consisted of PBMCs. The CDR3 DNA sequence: TGTGCCAGCAGCTTAGGCCTACGGGACTACCAAGAGACCCAGTACTTC. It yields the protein CASSLGLRDYQETQYF.